Presented here are 21 T cell receptor beta chains from one specimen sequenced in a study of blood T cell repertoires in COVID-19. This table comes from immunoSEQ multiplex PCR, and its TCRdb copy is limited to in-frame clones, with some not included. The sample yields about 400,000 clones, about 87% seen once. Sequencing was carried out using PBMCs or T cells enriched from blood (not recorded which). The receptors stem from a man aged 40-49 years in a cohort exposed to, infected with or recovered from COVID-19 (not recorded which).

The rearrangement links TRBV6-5 to TRBJ2-7; possible D gene TRBD1, 5 bases. Germline CDR1 is MNHEY and CDR2 is SVGAGI. This CDR3 is built from 15 residues. The V and J ends lost 0 bases and 4 bases respectively, with 13 bases between them. CDR3 sequence: CASSYSREQAYEQYF. CDR3 bases: TGTGCCAGCAGTTACTCTAGGGAACAGGCGTACGAGCAGTACTTC.

The chain combines TRBV4-1 with TRBJ1-5; D gene uncertain. Looked up from germline, CDR1 is MGHRA and CDR2 is YSYEKL. The V and J ends lost 3 bases and 2 bases respectively, with 8 bases between them. The CDR3 has 14 amino acids. Here the CDR3 reads CASSHGVGNQPQHF. The CDR3 DNA is TGCGCCAGCAGCCACGGGGTTGGCAATCAGCCCCAGCATTTT.

The rearrangement links TRBV3-1 (or the pseudogene TRBV3-2) to TRBJ2-1; D is uncertain. This CDR3 comprises 18 residues. V was pared by 4 bases and J by 0 bases, with 19 bases between. Germline V gene sequence: CDR1 LGHDT, CDR2 YNNKEL (reference sequence). CDR3 protein: CASSRIPSAKSSYNEQFF. The CDR3 bases are TGTGCCAGCAGCCGAATCCCTTCAGCGAAAAGCTCCTACAATGAGCAGTTCTTC.

This chain uses TRBV28 with TRBJ1-1; D not certain. The CDR3 sequence is 12 residues long. Looked up from germline, CDR1 is MDHEN and CDR2 is SYDVKM. The V and J ends lost 3 bases and 11 bases respectively, with 13 bases between them. Written as DNA, the CDR3 is TGTGCCAGCAGTTTCTATAGCGAAGGGGCTTTCTTT. It encodes CASSFYSEGAFF.

This chain uses TRBV5-6 with TRBJ2-7, with 9 positions matching TRBD2. Trimming at V came to 1 base and at J to 6 bases, leaving 11 bases not matched to a gene. Germline CDR1 is SGHDT and CDR2 is YYEEEE. The CDR3 runs to 16 residues. CDR3 residues: CASSLRGGRAFSEQYF. DNA for the CDR3: TGTGCCAGCAGCTTGAGGGGCGGGAGGGCCTTCTCCGAGCAGTACTTC.

The V and J genes are TRBV7-2 and TRBJ1-2; 7 bases fit TRBD1. The CDR3 contains 13 residues. V trimming: 5 bases; J trimming: 6 bases; junction bases outside the gene matches: 6. The germline V gene encodes CDR1 SGHTA and CDR2 FQGNSA. CDR3 region: CASSLSTGNGYTF. Here the CDR3 DNA reads TGTGCCAGCAGCCTATCGACAGGGAATGGCTACACCTTC. Looking up the rest from reference TRBV7-2 and TRBJ1-2 gives the full variable domain: GAGVSQSPSNKVTEKGKDVELRCDPISGHTALYWYRQSLGQGLEFLIYFQGNSAPDKSGLPSDRFSAERTGGSVSTLTIQRTQQEDSAVYLCASSLSTGNGYTFGSGTRLTVV.

This clone was recorded only once. The chain combines TRBV10-1 with TRBJ1-1, with D maybe TRBD1 (5 bases). Germline V CDR1 and CDR2: WNHNN, SYGVQD (reference sequence). Trimming removed 3 bases from V and 5 bases from J, with 10 bases in between. The CDR3 totals 13 residues. The CDR3 is CASSEGAKTEAFF. CDR3 coding DNA: TGCGCCAGCAGTGAAGGGGCCAAGACTGAAGCTTTCTTT.

This chain's CDR3 is CASSAGQFYEQYF. The CDR3 DNA follows: TGTGCCAGCAGTGCGGGACAGTTCTACGAGCAGTACTTC. The chain links TRBV28 to TRBJ2-7; possibly TRBD1 for D (7 bases). The CDR3 length is 13 residues. In germline, CDR1 is MDHEN, CDR2 SYDVKM. V dropped 5 bases and J dropped 3 bases, with 11 bases sitting between them.

The genes are TRBV6-5 and TRBJ2-7, with TRBD2 as a possible D gene (7 bases). V was clipped by 7 bases and J by 4 bases, with 17 bases between them. Germline V CDR1 and CDR2: MNHEY, SVGAGI. This CDR3 spans 14 amino acids. CDR3 coding DNA: TGTGCCAGCATGTCCGGGGGGCGTCGGTACGAGCAGTACTTC. This codes for CASMSGGRRYEQYF.

This chain joins TRBV7-9 and TRBJ2-7; no reliable D call. CDR1 and CDR2 (germline): SEHNR, FQNEAQ (reference sequence). The CDR3 totals 13 residues. V lost 2 bases, J lost 4 bases, and 9 bases lay in between. The CDR3: CASSLPESYEQYF. CDR3 nucleotides: TGTGCCAGCAGCTTACCAGAAAGTTACGAGCAGTACTTC.

The V and J genes are TRBV7-2 and TRBJ1-6, with D hard to call. Trimming removed 2 bases from V and 10 bases from J, with 6 bases in between. Germline V lookup: CDR1 SGHTA, CDR2 FQGNSA. The CDR3 is 12 residues long. The CDR3 loop is CASSLPGSPLHF. The DNA of the CDR3 is TGTGCCAGCAGCTTACCAGGATCACCCCTCCACTTT.

This rearrangement joins TRBV28 to TRBJ1-1, with 8 bases aligning to TRBD1. This CDR3 comprises 17 residues. Trimming at V came to 1 base and at J to 1 base, leaving 8 bases not matched to a gene. Germline V gene lookup returns CDR1 MDHEN and CDR2 SYDVKM. In DNA, the CDR3 is TGTGCCAGCAGTTTATCCCCCCAGGGGGCGCGGAACACTGAAGCTTTCTTT. Its protein product is CASSLSPQGARNTEAFF.

The rearrangement uses TRBV6-5 and TRBJ2-1; 8 bases match TRBD2. J lost 6 bases, V lost 5 bases, and 9 bases had no gene match. The CDR3 covers 15 residues. CDR1 and CDR2 (germline): MNHEY, SVGAGI. Here the CDR3 DNA reads TGTGCCAGCAGTCGCTCGAGCGGGAGTACCAATGAGCAGTTCTTC. This translates into CASSRSSGSTNEQFF.

The chain links TRBV6-5 to TRBJ2-2; 7 nucleotides align to TRBD2. Per germline, CDR1 MNHEY and CDR2 SVGAGI. Germline trimming cut 6 bases from V and 1 base from J; bases unmatched to any gene: 2. The CDR3 has 14 amino acids. The CDR3 here is CASRLAENTGELFF. CDR3 DNA: TGTGCCAGCAGGCTAGCGGAGAACACCGGGGAGCTGTTTTTT.

J is TRBJ2-1 and V is TRBV5-1, with D hard to call. The germline V gene has CDR1 SGHRS and CDR2 YFSETQ. V gave up 6 bases and J gave up 0 bases, with 13 bases separating them. There are 15 residues in the CDR3. The DNA of the CDR3 is TGCGCCAGCACTCAGTTGGCCCCCTCCTACAATGAGCAGTTCTTC. As protein: CASTQLAPSYNEQFF.

The genes are TRBV5-1 and TRBJ2-1; 10 bases are a match to TRBD2. CDR3 size: 16 residues. The V and J ends lost 4 bases and 6 bases, in that order; junction bases with no gene match: 10. Germline V gene data show CDR1 as SGHRS and CDR2 as YFSETQ. This CDR3 is CASSQARTSGSNEQFF. Here the CDR3 DNA reads TGCGCCAGCAGCCAAGCCCGGACTAGCGGATCCAATGAGCAGTTCTTC.

The chain employs TRBV30 and TRBJ1-2; a possible D gene is TRBD1 (6 bases). The CDR3 length is 12 residues. The V gene lost 2 bases and the J gene lost 4 bases, with 8 bases spanning the gap. The germline V gene has CDR1 GTSNPN and CDR2 SVGIG (reference sequence). CDR3 bases: TGTGCCTGGAGTACAGGGTTCTATGGCTACACCTTC. Protein: CAWSTGFYGYTF.

The genes are TRBV11-2 and TRBJ2-5; TRBD2 agrees at 11 bases. This CDR3 is built from 16 residues. Germline trimming cut 4 bases from V and 4 bases from J; bases unmatched to any gene: 8. Germline V gives CDR1 SGHAT, CDR2 FQNNGV. The CDR3 sequence: CASSSPGLAVLETQYF. Here the CDR3 DNA reads TGTGCCAGCAGCTCGCCGGGACTAGCGGTGTTAGAGACCCAGTACTTC.

This rearrangement joins TRBV18 to TRBJ1-5; 8 bases fit TRBD1. CDR3 length: 15 amino acids. The germline gives CDR1 KGHSH, CDR2 LQKENI. V was pared by 3 bases and J by 7 bases, with 8 bases of the junction left unmatched. The CDR3 region is CASSPSFGTGQPQHF. As DNA, the CDR3 is TGTGCCAGCTCACCCTCTTTTGGGACAGGCCAGCCCCAGCATTTT.

This clone appeared a single time. The chain joins TRBV19 to TRBJ1-6, with 10 bases identical to TRBD1. With V trimmed by 7 bases and J by 9 bases, 9 bases remained unmatched. The germline V gene encodes CDR1 LNHDA and CDR2 SQIVND (reference sequence). The CDR3 runs to 15 residues. CDR3 coding DNA: TGTGCCAGTACCCCCTCCGGGACAGGGGTTTCACCCCTCCACTTT. Translating gives CASTPSGTGVSPLHF.

The chain carries TRBV21-1 and TRBJ2-3; the table names TRBD2, a call not compared with the DNA. TRBV21-1 represents a pseudogene. This CDR3 is 16 amino acids long. The CDR3 sequence is CASSKGEGRVMDTQYF. The CDR3 coding sequence is TGTGCCAGCAGCAAAGGGGAAGGGAGGGTTATGGATACGCAGTATTTT.